The 26 T cell receptor beta chains below come from one sample, sequenced in a study of CD8 T cells in Susac syndrome. Reverse transcription of 0.5 to 1 ug RNA was carried out with random hexamers. TCRdb reprocessed the immunoSEQ multiplex PCR reads with MiXCR, giving one entry per CDR3 protein. This sample has 150,000 or so distinct CDR3 sequences, with just under 95% found just once. The sample taken for sequencing was CD4+ T cells from PBMCs. The receptors shown here come from a human donor in good health.

The chain links TRBV9 to TRBJ2-2, with TRBD2 identical over 12 bases. This CDR3 contains 16 residues. J was trimmed by 7 bases and V by 3 bases; bases with no gene match: 7. Germline V CDR1 and CDR2: SGDLS, YYNGEE. The DNA for the CDR3 is TGTGCCAGCAGCGCTCTGACTAGCGGGGGTTACGGGGAGCTGTTTTTT. Protein: CASSALTSGGYGELFF.

V is TRBV15 and J is TRBJ1-5; D not resolved. Germline V gives CDR1 LNHNV, CDR2 YYDKDF (reference sequence). The CDR3 is 12 residues long. V shed 7 bases and J shed 2 bases, with 6 bases lying between them. The CDR3 region is CATTKGNQPQHF. CDR3 coding DNA: TGTGCCACCACTAAGGGCAATCAGCCCCAGCATTTT.

The chain is built from TRBV3-1 and TRBJ1-2, with 8 bases identical to TRBD1. CDR1 is LGHDT, CDR2 YNNKEL, per germline (reference sequence). After removal of 4 bases from V and 8 bases from J, the junction contained 6 bases not matched to a gene. There are 13 residues in the CDR3. Here the CDR3 DNA reads TGTGCCAGCAGCCCGGGACAGGAGCAAGGCTACACCTTC. Residues: CASSPGQEQGYTF. Combining the CDR3 with reference TRBV3-1 and TRBJ1-2 gives the whole variable domain DTAVSQTPKYLVTQMGNDKSIKCEQNLGHDTMYWYKQDSKKFLKIMFSYNNKELIINETVPNRFSPKSPDKAHLNLHINSLELGDSAVYFCASSPGQEQGYTFGSGTRLTVV.

The gene calls are TRBV20-1 and TRBJ1-2; a possible D gene is TRBD1 (6 bases). The V and J ends lost 3 bases and 7 bases respectively, with 15 bases between them. Germline V gene sequence: CDR1 DFQATT, CDR2 SNEGSKA (reference sequence). The CDR3 covers 13 residues. CDR3 amino acids: CSAREGEVTGYTF. The CDR3 DNA reads as TGCAGTGCTAGGGAGGGGGAAGTTACTGGCTACACCTTC.

CDR3 sequence reads: CASSGPPREYGYTF. The CDR3, as DNA: TGTGCCAGCAGTGGACCTCCCCGGGAGTATGGCTACACCTTC. The rearrangement uses TRBV12-3 or TRBV12-4 and TRBJ1-2; D remains unclear. Trimming shortened V by 5 bases and J by 5 bases, and 15 bases separated the two germline ends. The CDR3 has 14 amino acids.

The chain is built from TRBV25-1 and TRBJ1-1; D call uncertain. CDR1 is MGHDK, CDR2 SYGVNS, per germline. Deletions cut 8 bases from V and 4 bases from J, with 14 bases between. CDR3 size: 13 residues. CDR3 amino acids: CASGRSSFTEAFF. CDR3 nucleotide sequence: TGTGCCAGCGGACGGAGTTCCTTCACTGAAGCTTTCTTT.

V and J are TRBV3-1 and TRBJ1-1, with a tentative D call TRBD1 (6 bases). The CDR3 loop spans 15 amino acids. CDR1 is LGHDT and CDR2 is YNNKEL in the germline V gene (reference sequence). V gave up 0 bases and J gave up 3 bases, with 11 bases separating them. This chain's CDR3 is CASSQDHDRYTEAFF. The CDR3 DNA sequence: TGTGCCAGCAGCCAAGATCACGACAGGTACACTGAAGCTTTCTTT.

The rearrangement joins TRBV25-1 to TRBJ2-2; D is unclear. Germline CDR1 MGHDK, CDR2 SYGVNS. Deletions cut 3 bases from V and 6 bases from J, with 8 bases between. The CDR3 is made up of 13 amino acids. The CDR3 is CASSDRRAGELFF. The CDR3 coding sequence is TGTGCCAGCAGTGATCGAAGGGCCGGGGAGCTGTTTTTT. Full variable domain (missing parts from reference TRBV25-1 and TRBJ2-2): EADIYQTPRYLVIGTGKKITLECSQTMGHDKMYWYQQDPGMELHLIHYSYGVNSTEKGDLSSESTVSRIRTEHFPLTLESARPSHTSQYLCASSDRRAGELFFGEGSRLTVL.

This clonotype was counted a few times. The chain carries TRBV19 and TRBJ1-1; TRBD1 agrees at 8 bases. CDR1 is LNHDA, CDR2 SQIVND, per germline (reference sequence). The CDR3 covers 14 residues. With V trimmed by 3 bases and J by 5 bases, 5 bases remained unmatched. The CDR3 DNA reads TGTGCCAGTAGTATCACAGGGGGTGGTACTGAAGCTTTCTTT. As protein: CASSITGGGTEAFF.

The chain uses TRBV9 and TRBJ2-6; the D is unclear. The CDR3 sequence is 16 residues long. The germline V gene has CDR1 SGDLS and CDR2 YYNGEE. With 1 base removed from V and 0 bases from J, the gap between germline ends came to 8 bases. This CDR3 is CASSVYSRSGANVLTF. In DNA, the CDR3 is TGTGCCAGCAGCGTATACAGCCGCTCTGGGGCCAACGTCCTGACTTTC.

The chain is built from TRBV4-3 and TRBJ2-7, with D perhaps assigned TRBD1 or TRBD2 (5 bases each). Germline V gives CDR1 LGHNA, CDR2 YSLEER. This CDR3 contains 15 residues. The V end was cut by 1 base, the J end by 4 bases, with 14 bases between. CDR3 amino acids: CASSQGLGVPYEQYF. The CDR3 nucleotides are TGCGCCAGCAGCCAAGGGTTGGGGGTGCCATACGAGCAGTACTTC.

J is TRBJ1-1 and V is TRBV5-1; 7 bases agree with TRBD1. J was trimmed by 2 bases and V by 5 bases; bases with no gene match: 3. Germline CDR1 and CDR2: SGHRS and YFSETQ. The CDR3 loop spans 13 amino acids. CDR3 nucleotide sequence: TGCGCCAGCAGTTGGGACAGCAACACTGAAGCTTTCTTT. Translation gives CASSWDSNTEAFF.

The CDR3 DNA is TGTGCCAGCAGTATTCCCGGGGAAAACATTCAGTACTTC. Translating gives CASSIPGENIQYF. The chain carries TRBV28 and TRBJ2-4; tentatively, D is TRBD2 (5 bases). Germline-derived CDR1 and CDR2 are MDHEN and SYDVKM. V was shortened by 5 bases and J by 5 bases, with 10 bases between the two germline ends. The CDR3 has 13 residues.

CDR3 protein: CASSLDRGSPLHF. The CDR3 bases are TGTGCCAGCAGCTTAGACAGGGGTTCACCCCTCCACTTT. V gene TRBV7-3 combines with J gene TRBJ1-6; TRBD1 agrees at 8 bases. The CDR3 length is 13 residues. Germline V lookup: CDR1 SGHTA, CDR2 FQGTGA. The junction had 0 bases not matched to a gene; V was cut back by 2 bases and J by 9 bases. Using reference TRBV7-3 and TRBJ1-6 for the parts outside the CDR3, the full variable domain is GAGVSQTPSNKVTEKGKYVELRCDPISGHTALYWYRQSLGQGPEFLIYFQGTGAADDSGLPNDRFFAVRPEGSVSTLKIQRTERGDSAVYLCASSLDRGSPLHFGNGTRLTVT.

The V call is TRBV30, the J call TRBJ2-7, with D maybe TRBD1 (6 bases). Trimming pared 0 bases from V and 4 bases from J, leaving 16 bases between. Germline assignment: CDR1 GTSNPN and CDR2 SVGIG (reference sequence). The length of the CDR3 is 15 residues. The CDR3 DNA sequence: TGTGCCTGGAGTGTATTGTCAGGGACACCATACGAGCAGTACTTC. It yields the protein CAWSVLSGTPYEQYF.

CDR3 DNA sequence: TGCAGTGCTAGAGATGGACCGGAGACCCAGTACTTC. Translation: CSARDGPETQYF. This chain links TRBV20-1 with TRBJ2-5; no clear D. V was clipped by 0 bases and J by 5 bases, with 7 bases between them. The CDR3 loop spans 12 amino acids. The germline CDR1 and CDR2 sequences are DFQATT and SNEGSKA (reference sequence).

This chain joins TRBV20-1 and TRBJ1-6; no clear D. Trimming stripped 3 bases from V and 5 bases from J, with 14 bases between. This CDR3 has 15 residues. Germline loops: CDR1 DFQATT, CDR2 SNEGSKA (reference sequence). The CDR3 DNA is TGCAGTGCTAGGCCATCGGGTGTGGATAATTCACCCCTCCACTTT. Translation: CSARPSGVDNSPLHF.

This rearrangement joins TRBV20-1 to TRBJ1-1, with D possibly being TRBD1 (5 bases). Germline V gene sequence: CDR1 DFQATT, CDR2 SNEGSKA (reference sequence). V lost 5 bases to trimming and J lost 0 bases, with 10 bases between them. CDR3 size: 13 residues. CDR3 residues: CSARTGLNTEAFF. As DNA, the CDR3 is TGCAGTGCTCGAACAGGTCTGAACACTGAAGCTTTCTTT.

The genes are TRBV9 and TRBJ2-7, with 8 bases identical to TRBD2. Germline V CDR1 and CDR2: SGDLS, YYNGEE. Trimming took 4 bases from V and 2 from J; bases not matched to a gene: 8. This CDR3 region has 15 residues. The CDR3 bases are TGTGCCAGCAGCCCGACCCCGGGGGGGACCTACGAGCAGTACTTC. Translation: CASSPTPGGTYEQYF.

This sequence joins TRBV20-1 and TRBJ2-7, with 7 bases aligning to TRBD1. CDR1 is DFQATT and CDR2 is SNEGSKA in the germline V gene (reference sequence). The CDR3 is 14 amino acids. V gave up 4 bases and J gave up 8 bases; unmatched junction bases: 14. The CDR3 DNA follows: TGCAGTGCTATTAACGTGGCAGGGGGTTCTAAGCAGTACTTC. Amino acid sequence: CSAINVAGGSKQYF.

The V call is TRBV7-9, the J call TRBJ2-1; D gene ambiguous. From germline, CDR1 is SEHNR and CDR2 FQNEAQ (reference sequence). V gave up 2 bases and J gave up 7 bases, with 6 bases separating them. The length of the CDR3 is 12 residues. CDR3 amino acids: CASSLRANEQFF. DNA for the CDR3: TGTGCCAGCAGCTTAAGGGCTAATGAGCAGTTCTTC.

The chain links TRBV20-1 to TRBJ1-5; TRBD1 matches at 7 bases. V trimming: 0 bases; J trimming: 2 bases; junction bases outside the gene matches: 4. CDR1 is DFQATT and CDR2 is SNEGSKA in the germline V gene (reference sequence). The CDR3 extends over 15 amino acids. CDR3 sequence (DNA): TGCAGTGCTAGAGATAGGGACAGACGCAATCAGCCCCAGCATTTT. Its protein is CSARDRDRRNQPQHF.

In nucleotides, the CDR3 is TGTGCCAGCAGTCCTCGACAGGGTGGCGAGCAGTACTTC. Translation: CASSPRQGGEQYF. V is TRBV6-1 and J is TRBJ2-7; 7 positions match TRBD1. The V gene's germline CDR1 is MNHNS and CDR2 SASEGT. Losses at the gene ends were 5 bases for V and 6 bases for J; bases not matched to a gene: 7. The CDR3 has 13 amino acids.

This clonotype was recorded a few times. The chain joins TRBV6-5 to TRBJ2-7; D unresolved. V lost 2 bases, J lost 3 bases, and 8 bases lay in between. This CDR3 contains 13 residues. The germline CDR1 and CDR2 sequences are MNHEY and SVGAGI. The CDR3 sequence: CASSYNALYEQYF. The CDR3 DNA reads TGTGCCAGCAGTTACAACGCACTCTACGAGCAGTACTTC.

This chain joins TRBV12-3 or TRBV12-4 and TRBJ1-6, with D possibly matching TRBD1 (5 bases). The CDR3 totals 15 residues. Trimming cost V 6 bases and J 1 base, with 10 bases left between them. CDR3 in DNA: TGTGCCAGCAGCGCTGGGGGGTCCTATAATTCACCCCTCCACTTT. This codes for CASSAGGSYNSPLHF.

The chain carries TRBV20-1 and TRBJ2-3; 8 nucleotides match TRBD2. The V gene's germline CDR1 is DFQATT and CDR2 SNEGSKA (reference sequence). This CDR3 has 14 amino acids. V shed 0 bases and J 3 bases; nucleotides not matched to a gene: 2. The DNA of the CDR3 is TGCAGTGCTAGAGATCGGGGGGGTACAGATACGCAGTATTTT. Its translation is CSARDRGGTDTQYF.